Sequencing of this T cell receptor beta chain was carried out in a study of blood T cell repertoires in COVID-19. Background on the study: Whether acute or convalescent, the COVID-19 samples came from the United States, Italy and Spain. PBMCs, B-cell-depleted T cells, or T cells provided the cDNA or gDNA that made up the material.

Authors' processing steps: Reference gene primer amplification in the assay estimated nucleated cell counts. Clones were sequenced by immunoSEQ multiplex PCR, and TCRdb holds only the in-frame ones, with some missing. The D gene and trimming were derived from the DNA, and the V and J assignments and clone size from that table. Of approximately 52,000 clones detected, roughly 90% appear once; the ten largest clones hold 1.3%. V shed 6 bases and J shed 1 base, with 6 bases lying between them. The germline gives CDR1 SNHLY, CDR2 FYNNEI. The CDR3 sequence is 13 residues long. This receptor was identified in a man in his fifties or sixties with acute or convalescent COVID-19. This sequence joins TRBV2 and TRBJ2-2; D gene unclear. The sequenced sample consisted of peripheral blood. CDR3 in DNA: TGTGCCAGCAGGGCGGAGAACACCGGGGAGCTGTTTTTT. Translated, it gives CASRAENTGELFF.